This T cell receptor (beta chain) was recorded in a study of cytomegalovirus exposure and HLA in healthy donors. Findings of the study overall: Reports indicated that the classifier achieved high specificity and sensitivity in diagnosing cytomegalovirus status.

The CDR3 loop spans 13 amino acids. The V and J ends lost 0 bases and 10 bases respectively, with 15 bases between them. Germline-derived CDR1 and CDR2 are GTSNPN and SVGIG (reference sequence). About this clone itself: What it recognizes is unknown.

PCR used 60 Vbeta primers and 13 Jbeta primers. The table came from immunoSEQ multiplex PCR; TCRdb's copy has only in-frame clones and leaves some out. Of 150,000 to 200,000 clones in the sample, roughly three quarters were seen once. The source is a male donor in good health and CMV-seronegative. V is TRBV30 and J is TRBJ1-2; weak D call: TRBD1 (6 bases). Material for sequencing was PBMCs. The CDR3 protein is CAWSVSGQTYYTF. CDR3 nucleotide sequence: TGTGCCTGGAGTGTTAGTGGACAGACCTACTACACCTTC.